Shown below are 12 T cell receptor beta chains from a single sample sequenced in a study of blood T cell repertoires in COVID-19. Assay: immunoSEQ multiplex PCR; the TCRdb copy retains only in-frame clones and omits some. Among 190,000 or so clones listed, roughly 87% were seen once. The sample taken for sequencing was PBMCs or T cells enriched from blood (not recorded which). The receptors were gathered from a man aged 18 to 30 with acute COVID-19.

V usage is TRBV19 and J usage is TRBJ2-2, with a tentative D call TRBD2 (5 bases). CDR1 is LNHDA, CDR2 SQIVND, per germline (reference sequence). The CDR3 extends over 12 amino acids. Trimming removed 10 bases at V and 7 bases at J, with 13 bases between. For the CDR3, the DNA is TGTGCCATCGCGTCCGGAGGCGGGGAGCTGTTTTTT. Translating gives CAIASGGGELFF.

V is TRBV7-3 and J is TRBJ2-7; D is unclear. V dropped 2 bases and J dropped 5 bases, with 10 bases sitting between them. Germline assignment: CDR1 SGHTA and CDR2 FQGTGA. This CDR3 has 13 residues. The CDR3 DNA is TGTGCCAGCAGCTTAGAGTATTTCGACGAGCAGTACTTC. It encodes CASSLEYFDEQYF.

The chain uses TRBV4-3 and TRBJ2-3, with D perhaps matching TRBD2 (5 bases). The CDR3 runs to 15 residues. The germline V and J ends were trimmed by 0 bases and 10 bases, with 17 bases remaining between them. Germline V gives CDR1 LGHNA, CDR2 YSLEER. Here the CDR3 DNA reads TGCGCCAGCAGCCAAGAATACCAGCGGCGTTCCCCGCAGTATTTT. The encoded protein is CASSQEYQRRSPQYF.

V usage is TRBV28 and J usage is TRBJ2-2; 11 bases line up with TRBD2. Trimming took 5 bases from V and 4 from J; bases not matched to a gene: 6. This CDR3 has 16 residues. Germline lookup yields CDR1 MDHEN and CDR2 SYDVKM. DNA for the CDR3: TGTGCCAGCAGTCCGGGGACTAGCGGTCCCACCGGGGAGCTGTTTTTT. Residues: CASSPGTSGPTGELFF.

This clone appeared a single time. This rearrangement joins TRBV7-2 to TRBJ1-2; D is uncertain. Trimming pared 7 bases from V and 8 bases from J, leaving 17 bases between. Germline V CDR1 and CDR2: SGHTA, FQGNSA. The CDR3 has 13 amino acids. CDR3 sequence reads: CASIYVAGKGYTF. The CDR3 nucleotides are TGTGCCAGCATCTACGTAGCGGGAAAGGGCTACACCTTC.

The chain recombines TRBV19 with TRBJ2-7; 7 positions match TRBD2. From germline, CDR1 is LNHDA and CDR2 SQIVND (reference sequence). Trimming removed 3 bases from V and 2 bases from J; junction bases left unmatched: 7. CDR3 length: 15 amino acids. CDR3 residues: CASSMGPSGPYEQYF. The CDR3 bases are TGTGCCAGTAGTATGGGCCCTAGCGGCCCCTACGAGCAGTACTTC.

The V and J genes are TRBV6-5 and TRBJ1-2; D unresolved. V was cut by 6 bases and J by 2 bases, with 13 bases left in between. Per germline, CDR1 MNHEY and CDR2 SVGAGI. CDR3 length: 14 amino acids. The CDR3 loop reads CASSPTWENYGYTF. The CDR3 coding sequence is TGTGCCAGCAGCCCGACCTGGGAGAACTATGGCTACACCTTC.

The rearrangement links TRBV29-1 to TRBJ1-1; 7 bases map to TRBD1. After removal of 7 bases from V and 2 bases from J, the junction contained 4 bases not matched to a gene. CDR1 is SQVTM and CDR2 is ANQGSEA in the germline V gene. This CDR3 has 12 residues. CDR3 nucleotide sequence: TGCAGCGCTGGGACAGCTAACACTGAAGCTTTCTTT. Amino acid sequence: CSAGTANTEAFF.

J is TRBJ1-2 and V is TRBV6-2 or TRBV6-3, with D hard to call. Looked up from germline, CDR1 is MNHEY and CDR2 is SVGEGT. Trimming shortened V by 2 bases and J by 8 bases, and 9 bases separated the two germline ends. The length of the CDR3 is 12 residues. The CDR3 loop reads CASSYTGNGYTF. The CDR3 nucleotides read TGTGCCAGCAGTTACACCGGGAACGGCTACACCTTC.

This clone has a single count. The rearrangement links TRBV5-1 to TRBJ2-1; 12 bases are a match to TRBD2. Trimming removed 4 bases from V and 5 bases from J; junction bases left unmatched: 7. The CDR3 consists of 16 residues. The germline CDR1 and CDR2 sequences are SGHRS and YFSETQ. CDR3 loop: CASSPYLAGGDNEQFF. Here the CDR3 DNA reads TGCGCCAGCAGCCCTTATCTAGCGGGAGGGGACAATGAGCAGTTCTTC. The variable domain in full, with the rest retrieved from reference TRBV5-1 and TRBJ2-1, is KAGVTQTPRYLIKTRGQQVTLSCSPISGHRSVSWYQQTPGQGLQFLFEYFSETQRNKGNFPGRFSGRQFSNSRSEMNVSTLELGDSALYLCASSPYLAGGDNEQFFGPGTRLTVL.

The chain uses TRBV11-2 and TRBJ2-3; TRBD2 matches at 14 bases. With V trimmed by 3 bases and J by 3 bases, 5 bases remained unmatched. Germline V gene data show CDR1 as SGHAT and CDR2 as FQNNGV. This CDR3 is built from 17 residues. CDR3 amino acids: CASSFGRLAGGTDTQYF. The CDR3 coding sequence is TGTGCCAGCAGCTTCGGGAGACTAGCGGGAGGGACAGATACGCAGTATTTT.

V gene TRBV4-3 combines with J gene TRBJ2-7, with a weak D call TRBD2 (6 bases). This CDR3 has 15 amino acids. Germline CDR1 reads LGHNA; CDR2 reads YSLEER. V was clipped by 0 bases and J by 2 bases, with 11 bases between them. DNA of the CDR3: TGCGCCAGCAGCCAAGATGGGGACTCCACCTACGAGCAGTACTTC. Protein: CASSQDGDSTYEQYF.